This record looks at one T cell receptor beta chain sequence and its context. Antigen specificity is unknown. This sample stems from a study of T cell responses to AZD1222 COVID-19 vaccine. Study as a whole: Second doses that came at about 4 or about 12 weeks were put together. General study points: Among AZD1222 vaccinees, only six or seven were seropositive at baseline. Females made up more of the donors, who were largely white British, and clonal diversity may have come out too low.

Measured with immunoSEQ multiplex PCR; TCRdb has only the in-frame clones, and not every one. The table has roughly 160,000 clones, around nine tenths seen once. Germline lookup yields CDR1 MNHNS and CDR2 SASEGT. The CDR3 runs to 18 residues. Unmatched junction bases numbered 12, after V lost 2 bases and J lost 4 bases. The V and J genes are TRBV6-1 and TRBJ2-2; 8 bases line up with TRBD2. The receptor comes from an adult in good health. The sample consisted of peripheral blood, taken on day 0 of AZD1222 vaccination. The CDR3 DNA follows: TGTGCCAGCAGTGAATTTCCATCGGGGGGGCCAAGCACCGGGGAGCTGTTTTTT. Its translation is CASSEFPSGGPSTGELFF.